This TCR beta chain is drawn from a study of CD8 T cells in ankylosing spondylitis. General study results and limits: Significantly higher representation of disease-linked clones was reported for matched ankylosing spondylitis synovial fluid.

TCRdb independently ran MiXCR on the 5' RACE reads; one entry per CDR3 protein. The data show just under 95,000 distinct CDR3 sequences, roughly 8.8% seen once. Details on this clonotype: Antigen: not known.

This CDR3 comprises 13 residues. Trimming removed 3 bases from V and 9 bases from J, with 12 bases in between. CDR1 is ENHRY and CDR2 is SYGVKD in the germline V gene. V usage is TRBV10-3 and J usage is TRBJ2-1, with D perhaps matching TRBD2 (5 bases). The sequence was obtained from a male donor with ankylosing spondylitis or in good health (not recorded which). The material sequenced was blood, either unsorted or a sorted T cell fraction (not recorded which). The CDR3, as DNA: TGTGCCATCAGTGATCTAGCTTATAGTGAGCAGTTCTTC. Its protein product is CAISDLAYSEQFF.